This entry features one T cell receptor beta chain sequence. The antigen remains unidentified. This specimen comes from a study of T cell repertoires in cytomegalovirus infection. Overall study context: In the study, CMV epitopes included recently identified HLA-C-restricted and well-studied HLA-B-restricted ones. TCR beta signatures that were public indicated CMV infection and matching HLA type.

General study results and limits: The study identified carriers of CMV plus the relevant HLA from cumulative public TCR beta family frequency. CMV-specific TCR beta clonotypes restricted by HLA-C dominated the ex vivo response.

TCRdb called the reads again in MiXCR, with one record for every CDR3 protein. The sample consists of some 350,000 distinct CDR3 sequences, almost 30% of them appearing once. The CDR3 loop spans 15 amino acids. Trimming shortened V by 4 bases and J by 6 bases, and 19 bases separated the two germline ends. V and J are TRBV12-3 or TRBV12-4 and TRBJ2-7, with D possibly being TRBD1 (7 bases). The material was cultured PBMCs, obtained from culture after CMV antigen stimulation. This receptor was obtained from a human donor in good health (CMV status not recorded). Some clones in this sample may be carry-over from other donors' samples. CDR3 amino acids: CASSSTRHRGGEQYF. As DNA, the CDR3 is TGTGCCAGCAGTTCAACACGGCACAGGGGAGGCGAGCAGTACTTC.